This is a list of T cell receptor beta chains from one sample in a study of OX40 agonist ivuxolimab in advanced cancers. Method: immunoSEQ multiplex PCR; TCRdb's copy keeps in-frame clones and lacks some. This table holds tens of thousands of clones, roughly four fifths found once. Sequencing was performed on CD4+ or CD8+ T cells sorted from blood, taken in a trial of the OX40 agonist ivuxolimab. The receptors were sampled from an adult with an advanced solid tumor such as melanoma, head and neck, liver or kidney cancer. The CDR3 runs from the conserved cysteine through the conserved F or W. The order of the fields is V gene, J gene, D gene, clone size, CDR3 protein, CDR3 DNA. The D gene is left open where the match is weak. The size entry is marked missing in some rows and otherwise reads once, few, many or a size class.

>TRBV6-4|TRBJ1-4|NA|NA
CASSDSRSTNEKLFF
TGTGCCAGCAGTGACTCACGGAGCACTAATGAAAAACTGTTTTTT
>TRBV7-9|TRBJ2-7|NA|NA
CASSLVMGSSYEQYF
TGTGCCAGCAGCTTAGTCATGGGGAGCTCCTACGAGCAGTACTTC
>TRBV5-4|TRBJ2-5|NA|NA
CASSSPGPLTNQETQYF
TGTGCCAGCAGCTCGCCGGGACCCCTAACTAACCAAGAGACCCAGTACTTC
>TRBV5-6|TRBJ1-3|NA|NA
CASSLGRRNTGNTIYF
TGTGCCAGCAGCTTGGGACGAAGGAATACTGGAAACACCATATATTTT
>TRBV18|TRBJ2-2|TRBD1|few
CASSPSTGGATGELFF
TGTGCCAGCTCACCATCTACAGGGGGCGCAACCGGGGAGCTGTTTTTT
>TRBV28|TRBJ1-2|NA|NA
CASRAGPRNYGYTF
TGTGCCAGCAGGGCGGGACCTCGAAACTATGGCTACACCTTC
>TRBV7-3|TRBJ2-5|TRBD2|once
CASSPGLAKETQYF
TGTGCCAGCAGCCCTGGACTAGCAAAAGAGACCCAGTACTTC
>TRBV6-1|TRBJ1-2|NA|NA
CASSEGPGTRSGHTF
TGTGCCAGCAGTGAGGGACCCGGGACGAGGAGTGGCCACACCTTC
>TRBV20-1|TRBJ1-4|NA|NA
CSARLREKLFF
TGCAGTGCTAGACTGAGAGAAAAACTGTTTTTT
>TRBV29-1|TRBJ2-5|NA|few
CSVGAVETQYF
TGCAGCGTTGGGGCGGTGGAGACCCAGTACTTC
>TRBV5-1|TRBJ2-7|TRBD1|NA
CASSWTGDYEQYF
TGCGCCAGCAGCTGGACAGGTGACTACGAGCAGTACTTC
>TRBV6-6|TRBJ1-1|NA|NA
CASTWGGTSTEAFF
TGTGCCAGCACCTGGGGGGGAACGAGCACTGAAGCTTTCTTT
>TRBV6-1|TRBJ2-6|TRBD1|NA
CASSGPGQGEVGGANVLTF
TGTGCCAGCAGTGGGCCTGGACAGGGCGAGGTGGGAGGGGCCAACGTCCTGACTTTC
>TRBV9|TRBJ2-3|TRBD2|NA
CASSVGLAGGRDTQYF
TGTGCCAGCAGCGTAGGGCTAGCGGGGGGTAGGGATACGCAGTATTTT
>TRBV19|TRBJ1-1|NA|NA
CASSIDIQGNTEAFF
TGTGCCAGTAGTATAGATATACAGGGGAACACTGAAGCTTTCTTT
>TRBV19|TRBJ1-2|NA|NA
CASNGGNYGYTF
TGTGCCAGTAACGGGGGTAACTATGGCTACACCTTC
>TRBV19|TRBJ2-6|TRBD1|NA
CAGGQGSLSGANVLTF
TGTGCCGGTGGACAGGGGTCTCTCTCTGGGGCCAACGTCCTGACTTTC
>TRBV2|TRBJ2-1|NA|NA
CASSEAESSYNEQFF
TGTGCCAGCAGTGAGGCAGAAAGCTCCTACAATGAGCAGTTCTTC
>TRBV7-8|TRBJ2-5|TRBD1|NA
CASSPRTGQTQETQYF
TGTGCCAGCAGCCCCCGGACAGGGCAGACCCAAGAGACCCAGTACTTC
>TRBV6-5|TRBJ1-1|TRBD1|once
CASGTEYNTEAFF
TGTGCGTCCGGGACAGAGTATAACACTGAAGCTTTCTTT
>TRBV10-2|TRBJ2-3|NA|NA
CASSDPNPLNTQYF
TGCGCCAGCAGTGATCCCAACCCCCTGAATACGCAGTATTTT
>TRBV7-2|TRBJ1-2|NA|NA
CASSHGSGASGYTF
TGTGCCAGCAGCCACGGGTCAGGGGCCTCTGGGTACACCTTC
>TRBV2|TRBJ1-4|NA|many
CASSDVMASTNEKLFF
TGTGCCAGCAGTGATGTTATGGCCTCAACTAATGAAAAACTGTTTTTT
>TRBV5-1|TRBJ2-2|NA|NA
CASSLAGSNTGELFF
TGCGCCAGCAGCTTGGCTGGCTCGAACACCGGGGAGCTGTTTTTT
>TRBV2|TRBJ2-5|NA|NA
CASSDIGPSLTQYF
TGTGCCAGCAGTGATATCGGCCCCTCTTTGACCCAGTACTTC
>TRBV29-1|TRBJ1-4|TRBD1|NA
CSVEADRVGATNEKLFF
TGCAGCGTTGAGGCGGACAGGGTGGGAGCAACTAATGAAAAACTGTTTTTT
>TRBV7-8|TRBJ1-2|NA|NA
CASSFRGAANYGYTF
TGTGCCAGCAGCTTTCGGGGGGCGGCTAACTATGGCTACACCTTC
>TRBV7-2|TRBJ1-4|NA|NA
CASTGHSWEKLFF
TGTGCCAGCACAGGACATTCTTGGGAAAAACTGTTTTTT
>TRBV19|TRBJ1-1|TRBD1|NA
CASSTTGGQKNTEAFF
TGTGCCAGTAGTACAACCGGGGGACAGAAGAACACTGAAGCTTTCTTT
>TRBV2|TRBJ1-4|NA|NA
CASSDVGQINEKLFF
TGTGCCAGCAGTGATGTGGGGCAAATTAATGAAAAACTGTTTTTT
>TRBV18|TRBJ1-5|TRBD1|NA
CASSEPGTASGGNQPQHF
TGTGCCAGCTCAGAGCCCGGGACAGCTTCTGGGGGCAATCAGCCCCAGCATTTT